What follows is one T cell receptor (beta chain) and its context. What this receptor recognizes is not known. Nothing much larger sits one base from this clone, and base qualities are not available. The sample is drawn from a study of blood T cell repertoires in COVID-19 (dated by TCRdb to the early 2020s). At the level of the whole study: Samples from collaborators originated in the United States, Italy and Spain and spanned both the acute and convalescent phases of COVID-19. A de-identified subject ID, COVID-19 status, age in years and sex were almost always included in the sample metadata. Deeply sampled blood TCRbeta repertoires from subjects exposed to, actively infected with, or recovered from COVID-19 were included in the dataset. Where available, HLA class I and class II types were taken from metadata supplied by the sample provider and were not determined by assay-based typing. The repertoires were released in a freely available public database meant as a resource for research on the immune response to SARS-CoV-2. The samples were drawn from two sources: the first 160 participants of the ongoing ImmuneRACE study, and 1,200 or so subjects contributed by 6 global collaborators. The prospective study material was composed of cDNA or gDNA derived from T cells, B-cell-depleted T cells, or PBMCs. General findings and caveats noted by the study authors: The amount of clinical and demographic metadata varied by source and participant and was provided uncurated.

TCRbeta CDR3 regions were amplified from genomic DNA by means of the immunoSEQ Assay, a bias-controlled multiplex PCR. As for how the authors treated the data: Within the assay, amplification of reference gene primers was used to estimate how many nucleated cells each sample contained. To quantify the absolute abundance of each unique TCRbeta CDR3 rearrangement, sequence reads were collapsed and filtered. Productive Simpson clonality was computed per sample as the square root of Simpson's diversity index over productive rearrangements. The clones in this table, taken by TCRdb from immuneACCESS, are in-frame only. Not every clone is retained; where verified, under half of the shortfall comes from an unresolved V gene, and the cause of the rest is unknown. The V and J calls and clone size are taken from that table; D and trimming were inferred from the DNA. Across this sample there are about 140,000 clones, with around 78% seen only once. Around 4.2% of the sample comes from the top ten.

The germline V gene specifies MDHEN as CDR1 and SYDVKM as CDR2. The junction shows trimming of 6 bases on V and 14 bases on J, plus 19 bases between the germline ends. The CDR3 starts with the cysteine, ends with the phenylalanine, and has 12 residues. Kept here is only the CDR3 DNA, which spans 36 bases and is read in frame from base 1. Whole blood was collected in K2EDTA tubes by collaborating institutions according to the institutions' own protocols. For TCRbeta analysis, collaborator samples were shipped as frozen whole blood, as isolated PBMCs, or as DNA extracted from either sample type. This TCR was sampled from a woman older than 75 with active or convalescent COVID-19. Sequenced sample: peripheral blood. The chain couples TRBV28 to TRBJ1-1; the D gene is perhaps TRBD1, from 6 matching bases. The DNA sequence is TGTGCCAGCAGACCTACAGGGACCATTCGCTTCTTT. Its protein reads: CASRPTGTIRFF.